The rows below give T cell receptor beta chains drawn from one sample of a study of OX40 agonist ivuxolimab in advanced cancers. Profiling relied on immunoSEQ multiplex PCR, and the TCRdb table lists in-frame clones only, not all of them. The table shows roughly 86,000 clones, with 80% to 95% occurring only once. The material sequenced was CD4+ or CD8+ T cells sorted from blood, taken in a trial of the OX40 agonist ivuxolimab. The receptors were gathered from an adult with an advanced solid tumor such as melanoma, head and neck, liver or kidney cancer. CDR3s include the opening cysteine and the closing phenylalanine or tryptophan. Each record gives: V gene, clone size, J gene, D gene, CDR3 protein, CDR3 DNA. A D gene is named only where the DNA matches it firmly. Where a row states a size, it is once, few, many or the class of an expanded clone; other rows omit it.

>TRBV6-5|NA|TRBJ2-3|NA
CASRRTSTDTQYF
TGTGCCAGCAGGAGGACTTCTACAGATACGCAGTATTTT
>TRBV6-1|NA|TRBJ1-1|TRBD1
CASSELMGQNYFEAFF
TGTGCCAGCAGTGAACTTATGGGACAGAATTATTTTGAAGCTTTCTTT
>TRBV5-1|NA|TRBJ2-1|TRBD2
CASSPGLAEHNEQFF
TGCGCCAGCAGCCCGGGACTAGCGGAACACAATGAGCAGTTCTTC
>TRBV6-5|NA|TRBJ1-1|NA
CASRRTLNTEAFF
TGTGCCAGCAGAAGGACACTGAACACTGAAGCTTTCTTT
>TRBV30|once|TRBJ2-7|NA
CAGRWASASYEQYF
TGTGCCGGGAGGTGGGCTAGCGCCTCCTACGAGCAGTACTTC
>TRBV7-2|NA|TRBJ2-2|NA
CASRGQSTGELFF
TGTGCCAGCAGAGGGCAGAGCACCGGGGAGCTGTTTTTT
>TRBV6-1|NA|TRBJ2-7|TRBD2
CASSEPWREGVEQYF
TGTGCCAGCAGTGAACCTTGGCGGGAGGGGGTCGAGCAGTACTTC
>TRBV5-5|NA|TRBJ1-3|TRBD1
CASSSGTGLSGNTIYF
TGTGCCAGCAGCTCCGGGACAGGGCTCTCTGGAAACACCATATATTTT
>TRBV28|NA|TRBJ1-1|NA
CASSLSGYHLRGTEAFF
TGTGCCAGCAGTTTATCGGGATACCATCTCAGAGGCACTGAAGCTTTCTTT
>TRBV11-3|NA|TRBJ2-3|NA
CASSFLSSKSTQYF
TGTGCCAGCAGCTTTCTTTCCTCGAAGAGTACGCAGTATTTT
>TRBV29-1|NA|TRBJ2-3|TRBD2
CSVAGGGDTQYF
TGCAGCGTTGCTGGGGGGGGAGATACGCAGTATTTT
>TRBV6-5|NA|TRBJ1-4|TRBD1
CASSYSRTGDEKLFF
TGTGCCAGCAGTTACTCAAGGACAGGGGATGAAAAACTGTTTTTT
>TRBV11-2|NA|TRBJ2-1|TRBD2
CASSPGLAGEQFF
TGTGCCAGCAGCCCCGGACTAGCAGGCGAGCAGTTCTTC
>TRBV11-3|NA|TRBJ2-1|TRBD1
CASSRSGQGSDEQFF
TGTGCCAGCAGCCGATCAGGACAGGGTAGCGATGAGCAGTTCTTC
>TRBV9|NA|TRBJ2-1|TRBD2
CASSEGLAYNEQFF
TGTGCCAGCAGCGAGGGACTAGCGTACAATGAGCAGTTCTTC
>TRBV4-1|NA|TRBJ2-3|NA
CASSQEVRSPGTQYF
TGCGCCAGCAGCCAAGAAGTTCGAAGTCCAGGTACGCAGTATTTT
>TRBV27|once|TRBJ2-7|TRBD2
CASTLRAGGLYEQYF
TGTGCCAGCACCCTACGGGCGGGAGGTCTATACGAGCAGTACTTC
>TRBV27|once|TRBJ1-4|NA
CASSLSRSEKLFF
TGTGCCAGCAGTTTATCCCGCTCGGAAAAACTGTTTTTT
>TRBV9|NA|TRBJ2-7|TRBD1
CASSTWGTGGTYEQYF
TGTGCCAGCAGCACTTGGGGGACAGGGGGTACCTACGAGCAGTACTTC
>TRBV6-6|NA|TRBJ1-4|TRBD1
CASSSAGGTEKLFF
TGTGCCAGCAGTTCTGCAGGGGGGACTGAAAAACTGTTTTTT
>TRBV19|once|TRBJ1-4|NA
CASRSREGANEKLFF
TGTGCCAGTAGGTCCAGGGAAGGTGCTAATGAAAAACTGTTTTTT
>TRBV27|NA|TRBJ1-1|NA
CASSYWGNTEAFF
TGTGCCAGCAGCTACTGGGGGAACACTGAAGCTTTCTTT
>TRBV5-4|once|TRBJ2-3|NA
CASSPDRTDTQYF
TGTGCCAGCAGCCCAGACCGCACAGATACGCAGTATTTT
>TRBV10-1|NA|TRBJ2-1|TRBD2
CASSDGAGGRRREGGEQFF
TGCGCCAGCAGTGATGGGGCAGGGGGGCGGCGGCGGGAGGGCGGCGAGCAGTTCTTC